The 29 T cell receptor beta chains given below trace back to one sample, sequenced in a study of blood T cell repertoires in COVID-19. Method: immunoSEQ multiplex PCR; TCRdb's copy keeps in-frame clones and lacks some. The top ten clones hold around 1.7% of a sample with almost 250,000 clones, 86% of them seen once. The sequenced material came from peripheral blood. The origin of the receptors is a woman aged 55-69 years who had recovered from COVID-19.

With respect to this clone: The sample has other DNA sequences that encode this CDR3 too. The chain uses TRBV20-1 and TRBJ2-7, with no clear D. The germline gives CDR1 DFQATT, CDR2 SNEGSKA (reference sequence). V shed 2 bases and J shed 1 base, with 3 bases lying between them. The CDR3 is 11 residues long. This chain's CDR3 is CSARLSYEQYF. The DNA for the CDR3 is TGCAGTGCTAGACTATCCTACGAGCAGTACTTC.

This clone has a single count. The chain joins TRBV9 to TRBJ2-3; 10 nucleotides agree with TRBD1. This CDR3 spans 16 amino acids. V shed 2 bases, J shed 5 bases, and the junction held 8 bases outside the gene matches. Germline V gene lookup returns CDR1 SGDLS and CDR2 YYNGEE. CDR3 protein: CASSVRGGDRGDTQYF. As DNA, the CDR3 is TGTGCCAGCAGCGTTAGAGGAGGGGACAGGGGAGATACGCAGTATTTT.

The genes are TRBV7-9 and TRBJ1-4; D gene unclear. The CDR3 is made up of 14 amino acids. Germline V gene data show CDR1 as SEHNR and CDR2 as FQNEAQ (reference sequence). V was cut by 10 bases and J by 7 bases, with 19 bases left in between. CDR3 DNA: TGTGCCATCCCCCACCGTCCAGGTGGTGAAAAACTGTTTTTT. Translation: CAIPHRPGGEKLFF.

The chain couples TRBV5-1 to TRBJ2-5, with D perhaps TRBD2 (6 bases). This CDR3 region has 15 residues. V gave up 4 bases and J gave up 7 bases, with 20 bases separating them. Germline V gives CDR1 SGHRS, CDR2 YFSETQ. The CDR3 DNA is TGCGCCAGCAGCGCCTCAGGAACGGGAGATGGGACCCAGTACTTC. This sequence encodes CASSASGTGDGTQYF.

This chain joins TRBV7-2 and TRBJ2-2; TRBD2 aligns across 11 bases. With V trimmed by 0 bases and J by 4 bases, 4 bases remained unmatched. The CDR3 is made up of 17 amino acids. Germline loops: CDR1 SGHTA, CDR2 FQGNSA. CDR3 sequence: CASSLARLAGGTGELFF. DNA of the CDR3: TGTGCCAGCAGCTTAGCGCGCCTAGCGGGGGGCACCGGGGAGCTGTTTTTT.

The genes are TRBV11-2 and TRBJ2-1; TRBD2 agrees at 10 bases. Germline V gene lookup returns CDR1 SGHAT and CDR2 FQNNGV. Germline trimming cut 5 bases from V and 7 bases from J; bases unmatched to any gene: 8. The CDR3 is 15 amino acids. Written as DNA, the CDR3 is TGTGCCAGCAGCAAAGCGGGGGGGCCTCGGAATGAGCAGTTCTTC. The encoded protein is CASSKAGGPRNEQFF.

The CDR3 region is CASSPLRGGALEQYF. The CDR3 DNA reads TGTGCCAGCAGTCCGCTACGCGGGGGGGCCCTCGAGCAGTACTTC. The chain is built from TRBV28 and TRBJ2-7; 9 nucleotides line up with TRBD2. The CDR3 totals 15 residues. Per germline, CDR1 MDHEN and CDR2 SYDVKM. V was pared by 5 bases and J by 6 bases, with 11 bases of the junction left unmatched.

The CDR3 sequence is CASSYFPDRGRGPYNEQFF. The DNA for the CDR3 is TGTGCCAGCAGTTACTTCCCGGACAGGGGGCGAGGTCCCTACAATGAGCAGTTCTTC. The chain links TRBV6-2 or TRBV6-3 to TRBJ2-1; 11 bases align to TRBD1. The CDR3 is 19 residues long. V dropped 1 base and J dropped 2; count of bases not matched to a gene: 10. Germline CDR1 and CDR2: MNHEY and SVGEGT.

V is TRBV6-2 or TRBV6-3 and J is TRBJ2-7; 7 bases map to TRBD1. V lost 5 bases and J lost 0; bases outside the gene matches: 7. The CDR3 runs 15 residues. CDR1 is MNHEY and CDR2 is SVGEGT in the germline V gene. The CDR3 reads CASSTWTGSSYEQYF. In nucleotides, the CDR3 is TGTGCCAGCAGTACCTGGACAGGAAGCTCCTACGAGCAGTACTTC.

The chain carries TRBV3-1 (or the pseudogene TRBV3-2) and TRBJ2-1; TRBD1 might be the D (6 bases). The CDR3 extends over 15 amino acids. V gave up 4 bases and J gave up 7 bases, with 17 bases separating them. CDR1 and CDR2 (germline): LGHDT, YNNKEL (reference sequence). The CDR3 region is CASSPWTGTPNEQFF. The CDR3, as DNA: TGTGCCAGCAGCCCGTGGACCGGGACACCTAATGAGCAGTTCTTC.

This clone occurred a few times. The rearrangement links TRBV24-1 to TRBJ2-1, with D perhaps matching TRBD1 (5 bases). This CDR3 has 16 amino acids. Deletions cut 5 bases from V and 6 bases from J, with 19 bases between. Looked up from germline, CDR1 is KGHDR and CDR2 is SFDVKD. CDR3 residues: CATSVSGPPRCNEQFF. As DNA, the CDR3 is TGTGCCACCAGTGTTTCAGGGCCTCCTCGGTGCAATGAGCAGTTCTTC.

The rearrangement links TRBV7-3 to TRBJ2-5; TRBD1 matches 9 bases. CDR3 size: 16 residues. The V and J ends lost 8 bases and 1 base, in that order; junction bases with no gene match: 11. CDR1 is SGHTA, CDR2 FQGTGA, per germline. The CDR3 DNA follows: TGTGCCAGCGCCCCCGGGACAGGGCTGTCCCAAGAGACCCAGTACTTC. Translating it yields CASAPGTGLSQETQYF.

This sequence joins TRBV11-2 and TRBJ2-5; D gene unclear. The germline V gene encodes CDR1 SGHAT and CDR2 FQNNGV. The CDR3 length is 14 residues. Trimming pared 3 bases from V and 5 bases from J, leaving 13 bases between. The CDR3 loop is CASSLTGQRETQYF. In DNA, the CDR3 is TGTGCCAGCAGCTTGACCGGCCAGAGGGAGACCCAGTACTTC.

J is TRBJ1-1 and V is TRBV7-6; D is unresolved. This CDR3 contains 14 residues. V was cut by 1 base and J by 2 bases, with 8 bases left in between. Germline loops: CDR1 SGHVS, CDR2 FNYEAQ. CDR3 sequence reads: CASSLVASNTEAFF. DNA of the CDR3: TGTGCCAGCAGCTTAGTGGCCAGTAACACTGAAGCTTTCTTT.

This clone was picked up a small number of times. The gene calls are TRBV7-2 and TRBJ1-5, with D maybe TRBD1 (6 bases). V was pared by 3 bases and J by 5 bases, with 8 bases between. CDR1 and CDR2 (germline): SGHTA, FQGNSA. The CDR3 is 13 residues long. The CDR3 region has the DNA TGTGCCAGCAGCTTGGGGGCCGATCAGCCCCAGCATTTT. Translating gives CASSLGADQPQHF.

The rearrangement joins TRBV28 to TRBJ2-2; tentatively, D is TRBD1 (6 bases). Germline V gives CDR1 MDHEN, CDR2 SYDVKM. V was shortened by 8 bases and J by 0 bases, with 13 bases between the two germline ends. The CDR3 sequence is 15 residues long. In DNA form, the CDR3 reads TGTGCCAGCGAAAGGACAGACCCGAACACCGGGGAGCTGTTTTTT. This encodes CASERTDPNTGELFF.

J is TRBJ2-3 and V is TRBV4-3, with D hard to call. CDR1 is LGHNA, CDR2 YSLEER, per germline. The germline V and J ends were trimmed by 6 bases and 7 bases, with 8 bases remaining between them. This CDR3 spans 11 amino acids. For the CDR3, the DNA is TGCGCCAGCAGTCACAGCAATACGCAGTATTTT. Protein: CASSHSNTQYF.

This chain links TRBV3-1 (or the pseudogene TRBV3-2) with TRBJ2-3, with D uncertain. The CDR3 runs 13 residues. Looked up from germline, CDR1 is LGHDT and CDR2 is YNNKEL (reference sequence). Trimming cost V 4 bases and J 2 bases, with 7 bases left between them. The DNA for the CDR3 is TGTGCCAGCAGCCCGCAGTCCACAGATACGCAGTATTTT. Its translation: CASSPQSTDTQYF.

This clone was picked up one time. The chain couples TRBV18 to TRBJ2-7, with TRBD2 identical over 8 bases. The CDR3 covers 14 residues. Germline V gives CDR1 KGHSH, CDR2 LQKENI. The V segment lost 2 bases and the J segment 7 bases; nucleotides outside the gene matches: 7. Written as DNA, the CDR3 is TGTGCCAGCTCACCAGGCGGGGGGATTGGGGAGCAGTACTTC. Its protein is CASSPGGGIGEQYF.

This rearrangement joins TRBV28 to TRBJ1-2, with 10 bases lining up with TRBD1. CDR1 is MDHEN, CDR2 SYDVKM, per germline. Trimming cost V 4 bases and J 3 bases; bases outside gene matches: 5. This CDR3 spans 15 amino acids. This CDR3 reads CASSSGQGVHYGYTF. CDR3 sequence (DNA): TGTGCCAGCAGTTCAGGACAGGGGGTCCACTATGGCTACACCTTC.

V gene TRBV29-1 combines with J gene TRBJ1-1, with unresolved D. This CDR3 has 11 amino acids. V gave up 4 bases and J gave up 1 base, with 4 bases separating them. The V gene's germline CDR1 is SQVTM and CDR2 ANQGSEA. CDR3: CSVAPNTEAFF. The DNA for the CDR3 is TGCAGCGTTGCTCCGAACACTGAAGCTTTCTTT. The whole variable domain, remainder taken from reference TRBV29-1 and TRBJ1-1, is SAVISQKPSRDICQRGTSLTIQCQVDSQVTMMFWYRQQPGQSLTLIATANQGSEATYESGFVIDKFPISRPNLTFSTLTVSNMSPEDSSIYLCSVAPNTEAFFGQGTRLTVV.

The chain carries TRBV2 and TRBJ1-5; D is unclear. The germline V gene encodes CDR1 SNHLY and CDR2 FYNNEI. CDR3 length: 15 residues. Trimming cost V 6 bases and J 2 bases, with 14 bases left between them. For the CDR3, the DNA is TGTGCCAGCAGGGGCCGCTCGTATGGCAATCAGCCCCAGCATTTT. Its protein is CASRGRSYGNQPQHF. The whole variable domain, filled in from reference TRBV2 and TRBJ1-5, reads EPEVTQTPSHQVTQMGQEVILRCVPISNHLYFYWYRQILGQKVEFLVSFYNNEISEKSEIFDDQFSVERPDGSNFTLKIRSTKLEDSAMYFCASRGRSYGNQPQHFGDGTRLSIL.

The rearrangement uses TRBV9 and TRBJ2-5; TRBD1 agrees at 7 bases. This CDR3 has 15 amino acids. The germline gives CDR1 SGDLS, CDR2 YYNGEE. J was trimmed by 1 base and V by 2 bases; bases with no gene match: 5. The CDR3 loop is CASSVDRGPQETQYF. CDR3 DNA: TGTGCCAGCAGCGTGGATAGGGGGCCCCAAGAGACCCAGTACTTC.

CDR3 sequence reads: CATVTRDRRNTGELFF. CDR3 DNA sequence: TGTGCCACCGTTACCCGGGACAGGAGGAACACCGGGGAGCTGTTTTTT. The chain recombines TRBV5-6 with TRBJ2-2; 8 bases are a match to TRBD1. The V gene's germline CDR1 is SGHDT and CDR2 YYEEEE. The V gene end was trimmed by 9 bases and the J gene end by 1 base; junction bases not matched to a gene: 11. This CDR3 comprises 16 residues.

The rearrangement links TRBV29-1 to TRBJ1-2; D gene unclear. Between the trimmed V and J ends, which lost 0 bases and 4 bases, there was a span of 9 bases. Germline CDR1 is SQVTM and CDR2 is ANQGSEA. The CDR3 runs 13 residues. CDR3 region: CSVEDKYPYGYTF. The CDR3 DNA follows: TGCAGCGTTGAAGATAAATATCCCTATGGCTACACCTTC.

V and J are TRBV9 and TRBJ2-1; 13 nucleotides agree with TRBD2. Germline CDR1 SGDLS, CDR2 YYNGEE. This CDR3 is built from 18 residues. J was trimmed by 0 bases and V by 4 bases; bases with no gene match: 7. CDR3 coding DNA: TGTGCCAGCAGCCCCGGACTAGCGGGGGTGACCTCCTACAATGAGCAGTTCTTC. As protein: CASSPGLAGVTSYNEQFF.

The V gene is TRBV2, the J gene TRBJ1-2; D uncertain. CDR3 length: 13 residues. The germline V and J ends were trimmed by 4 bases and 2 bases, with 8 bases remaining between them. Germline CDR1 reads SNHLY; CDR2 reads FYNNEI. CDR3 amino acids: CASSVGLNYGYTF. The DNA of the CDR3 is TGTGCCAGCAGTGTAGGACTAAACTATGGCTACACCTTC.

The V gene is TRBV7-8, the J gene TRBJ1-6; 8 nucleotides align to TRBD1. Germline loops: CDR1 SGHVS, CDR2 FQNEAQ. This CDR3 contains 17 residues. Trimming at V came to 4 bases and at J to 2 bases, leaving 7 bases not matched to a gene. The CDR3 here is CASSSDRGRAYNSPLHF. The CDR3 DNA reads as TGTGCCAGCAGCTCTGACAGGGGCAGGGCCTATAATTCACCCCTCCACTTT.

The CDR3 DNA is TGTGCCAGCAGCCCCACTTCCGGGACAGGGACATACGAGCAGTACTTC. Encoded protein: CASSPTSGTGTYEQYF. The chain recombines TRBV11-2 with TRBJ2-7, with TRBD1 matching over 9 bases. The CDR3 is 16 residues long. Per germline, CDR1 SGHAT and CDR2 FQNNGV. V trimming: 5 bases; J trimming: 4 bases; junction bases outside the gene matches: 12.